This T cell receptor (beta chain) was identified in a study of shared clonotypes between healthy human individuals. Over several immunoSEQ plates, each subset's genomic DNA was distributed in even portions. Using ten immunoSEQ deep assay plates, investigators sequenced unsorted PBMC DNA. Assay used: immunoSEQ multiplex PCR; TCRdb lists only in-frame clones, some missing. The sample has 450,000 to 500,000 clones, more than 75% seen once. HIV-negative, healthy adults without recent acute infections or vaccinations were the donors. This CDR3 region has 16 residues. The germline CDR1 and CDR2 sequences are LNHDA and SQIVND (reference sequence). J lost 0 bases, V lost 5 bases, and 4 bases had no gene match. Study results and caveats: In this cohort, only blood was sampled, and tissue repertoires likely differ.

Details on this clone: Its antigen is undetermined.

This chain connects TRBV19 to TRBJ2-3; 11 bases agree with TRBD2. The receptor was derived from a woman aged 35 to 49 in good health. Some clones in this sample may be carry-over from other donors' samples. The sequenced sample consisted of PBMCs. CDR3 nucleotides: TGTGCCAGTAGTTTCAGGACTAGCGGGAGCACAGATACGCAGTATTTT. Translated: CASSFRTSGSTDTQYF.